Listed here are 18 T cell receptor beta chains from one sample, sequenced in a study of cytomegalovirus exposure and HLA in healthy donors. PCR primers comprised 60 Vbeta and 13 Jbeta primers. The table came from immunoSEQ multiplex PCR; TCRdb's copy has only in-frame clones and leaves some out. In all, the sample yields 50,000 to 60,000 clones. What was sequenced was PBMCs. The origin of the receptors is a male donor in good health and CMV-seronegative.

V and J are TRBV11-3 and TRBJ2-1, with D perhaps TRBD2 (7 bases). This CDR3 region has 14 residues. Trimming left V 4 bases short and J 9 bases short, with 16 bases between. Germline-derived CDR1 and CDR2 are SGHNT and YENEEA. CDR3 sequence: CASSSRRGEGEQFF. CDR3 sequence (DNA): TGTGCCAGCAGCTCGCGAAGGGGGGAGGGTGAGCAGTTCTTC.

The chain uses TRBV30 and TRBJ2-7, with a tentative D call TRBD2 (7 bases). Trimming left V 3 bases short and J 1 base short, with 13 bases between. CDR1 is GTSNPN, CDR2 SVGIG, per germline (reference sequence). CDR3 length: 14 residues. The CDR3 sequence is CAWRLRGGSYEQYF. The CDR3 bases are TGTGCCTGGAGGCTCAGGGGAGGGTCCTACGAGCAGTACTTC. The full variable domain, rest sourced from reference TRBV30 and TRBJ2-7, is SQTIHQWPATLVQPVGSPLSLECTVEGTSNPNLYWYRQAAGRGLQLLFYSVGIGQISSEVPQNLSASRPQDRQFILSSKKLLLSDSGFYLCAWRLRGGSYEQYFGPGTRLTVT.

This sequence joins TRBV7-2 and TRBJ2-7; 8 bases are shared with TRBD2. The J segment lost 5 bases and the V segment lost 5 bases, leaving 11 bases of the junction unmatched. Germline V gene lookup returns CDR1 SGHTA and CDR2 FQGNSA. The CDR3 is made up of 15 amino acids. CDR3 DNA sequence: TGTGCCAGCAGCCCAAGGAGCGGGAGTATCCACGAGCAGTACTTC. Its translation: CASSPRSGSIHEQYF.

As for this clone: Additional DNA sequences in this sample encode the identical CDR3. The chain couples TRBV2 to TRBJ2-2, with 15 positions matching TRBD2. The CDR3 runs to 17 residues. V lost 7 bases and J lost 7; bases outside the gene matches: 10. The germline V gene encodes CDR1 SNHLY and CDR2 FYNNEI. The CDR3 spells CASTRTSGGAIVGELFF. DNA for the CDR3: TGTGCCAGCACCCGGACTAGCGGGGGGGCCATTGTCGGGGAGCTGTTTTTT.

The rearrangement joins TRBV18 to TRBJ2-5, with 10 positions matching TRBD2. Germline loops: CDR1 KGHSH, CDR2 LQKENI. J gave up 5 bases and V 3 bases, and 6 bases lay outside the gene matches. This CDR3 is 15 amino acids long. As DNA, the CDR3 is TGTGCCAGCTCACCTCGAGCGGGGGGGCTGGAGACCCAGTACTTC. Translation: CASSPRAGGLETQYF.

The rearrangement joins TRBV11-3 to TRBJ2-1; TRBD2 is a possible D gene (5 bases). The V end lost 1 base, the J end lost 12 bases, and 19 bases lay between the germline ends. Germline lookup yields CDR1 SGHNT and CDR2 YENEEA. There are 15 residues in the CDR3. The CDR3 bases are TGTGCCAGCAGCTTAGGAATAAGCGGTAGTCGGAGGCAGTTCTTC. It is translated as CASSLGISGSRRQFF.

The chain carries TRBV15 and TRBJ2-7, with 7 bases that match TRBD1. The V segment lost 4 bases and the J segment 3 bases; nucleotides outside the gene matches: 12. Germline CDR1 reads LNHNV; CDR2 reads YYDKDF (reference sequence). The CDR3 is made up of 16 amino acids. The CDR3 region is CATSISGGRDSYEQYF. CDR3 nucleotides: TGTGCCACCAGCATTTCAGGTGGCCGGGACAGCTACGAGCAGTACTTC.

In regard to this clone: Other DNA sequences of this sample code for an identical CDR3. The chain couples TRBV6-5 to TRBJ1-2, with TRBD1 matching over 11 bases. Germline V CDR1 and CDR2: MNHEY, SVGAGI. V gave up 0 bases and J gave up 2 bases; unmatched junction bases: 2. The CDR3 length is 16 residues. In nucleotides, the CDR3 is TGTGCCAGCAGTTACTCAGGACAGGGGGCAAACTATGGCTACACCTTC. Encoded protein: CASSYSGQGANYGYTF.

V gene TRBV6-6 combines with J gene TRBJ1-4; TRBD1 matches at 9 bases. Germline CDR1 is MNHNY and CDR2 is SVGAGI (reference sequence). The V segment lost 5 bases and the J segment 8 bases; nucleotides outside the gene matches: 3. The CDR3 totals 13 residues. The CDR3 sequence: CASSRTGEEKLFF. CDR3 nucleotide sequence: TGTGCCAGCAGTAGGACAGGGGAAGAAAAACTGTTTTTT.

The chain recombines TRBV5-1 with TRBJ2-3; D is undetermined. CDR3 size: 14 residues. Germline-derived CDR1 and CDR2 are SGHRS and YFSETQ. The germline V and J ends were trimmed by 4 bases and 10 bases, with 19 bases remaining between them. The DNA for the CDR3 is TGCGCCAGCAGCATCGACTCCTCTAGTTCTTCGCAGTATTTT. It yields the protein CASSIDSSSSSQYF.

The V gene is TRBV7-2, the J gene TRBJ1-2; TRBD1 is a possible D gene (6 bases). This CDR3 has 13 residues. Germline V gives CDR1 SGHTA, CDR2 FQGNSA. V was cut by 2 bases and J by 7 bases, with 11 bases left in between. CDR3 sequence reads: CASSLKARGGYTF. In nucleotides, the CDR3 is TGTGCCAGCAGCTTAAAGGCCAGGGGTGGCTACACCTTC.

The chain employs TRBV4-2 and TRBJ2-7, with 11 bases fitting TRBD2. Germline V gives CDR1 LGHNA, CDR2 YNFKEQ. There are 17 residues in the CDR3. With 1 base clipped from V and 6 bases from J, the junction kept 11 bases outside the gene matches. The CDR3 here is CASSQVSGGAGRGEQYF. The CDR3 nucleotides read TGTGCCAGCAGCCAAGTTAGCGGGGGGGCCGGTCGCGGCGAGCAGTACTTC.

To note about this clone: Germline and junction disagree at one end, which may indicate a read error. This chain uses TRBV6-1 with TRBJ1-6; TRBD1 is a possible D gene (5 bases). CDR1 and CDR2 (germline): MNHNS, SASEGT. The CDR3 is 15 residues long. In DNA form, the CDR3 reads TGTGCCAGCAATGAAGTTTTGGCAGGGTATTCACCCCTCCACTTT. Protein product: CASNEVLAGYSPLHF.

The chain couples TRBV4-1 to TRBJ1-1, with TRBD1 identical over 7 bases. CDR3 length equals 15 residues. The germline CDR1 and CDR2 sequences are MGHRA and YSYEKL. V gave up 6 bases and J gave up 5 bases; unmatched junction bases: 12. The CDR3 protein is CASRYRGGFGTEAFF. CDR3 bases: TGCGCCAGCAGATATAGAGGGGGCTTTGGGACTGAAGCTTTCTTT.

The chain uses TRBV19 and TRBJ1-2; the D is unclear. In germline, CDR1 is LNHDA, CDR2 SQIVND (reference sequence). The CDR3 covers 13 residues. V was clipped by 3 bases and J by 4 bases, with 9 bases between them. This chain's CDR3 is CASSIAGAYGYTF. The DNA for the CDR3 is TGTGCCAGTAGTATTGCAGGCGCCTATGGCTACACCTTC.

The chain's CDR3 is CAWSSLGELFF. CDR3 bases: TGTGCCTGGAGTTCTCTAGGGGAGCTGTTTTTT. V gene TRBV30 combines with J gene TRBJ2-2; no clear D. Trimming cost V 2 bases and J 8 bases, with 6 bases left between them. Germline lookup yields CDR1 GTSNPN and CDR2 SVGIG (reference sequence). The CDR3 is 11 residues long.

This CDR3 is CATGREGLRQETQYF. The CDR3 region has the DNA TGTGCCACCGGAAGGGAGGGACTGCGTCAAGAGACCCAGTACTTC. V usage is TRBV7-2 and J usage is TRBJ2-5; TRBD2 agrees at 7 bases. CDR3 size: 15 residues. V shed 10 bases and J 2 bases; nucleotides not matched to a gene: 13. Germline V gives CDR1 SGHTA, CDR2 FQGNSA.

A word on this clone: One junction end disagrees with the germline gene, perhaps due to a read error. CDR3 sequence (DNA): TGTGCCAGCTCCCCACCCGGACTTCCCACCGGGGAGCTGTTTTTT. It translates to CASSPPGLPTGELFF. The chain employs TRBV18 and TRBJ2-2, with D perhaps TRBD2 (5 bases). The CDR3 runs 15 residues. Germline loops: CDR1 KGHSH, CDR2 LQKENI.